These 24 T cell receptor beta chains share one sample of origin, sequenced in a study of blood T cells in healthy people across ages. A second PCR of roughly 7 to 11 cycles used a sample-barcoded 5' primer and a J-beta primer mix. Via MiXCR, TCRdb re-called the 5' RACE reads, giving one row per CDR3 protein. Of about 1.1 million distinct CDR3 sequences listed, less than 45% were seen once; the top ten hold around 13%. Sequenced material: blood. The receptors come from a man between 18 and 35 years old in good health.

This chain uses TRBV5-1 with TRBJ2-1; D possibly corresponds to TRBD1 (5 bases). Near its end, the DNA agrees better with TRBJ2-7, so the J call may be wrong. The CDR3 spans 14 residues. The germline gives CDR1 SGHRS, CDR2 YFSETQ. The CDR3 loop reads CASSFRASYNEQYF. CDR3 nucleotide sequence: TGCGCCAGCAGCTTCAGGGCCTCCTACAATGAGCAGTACTTC.

This clonotype has more than one count but fewer than ten. The chain is built from TRBV5-6 and TRBJ2-1; D gene uncertain. Trimming removed 0 bases from V and 4 bases from J, with 5 bases in between. The germline CDR1 and CDR2 sequences are SGHDT and YYEEEE. The CDR3 covers 13 residues. CDR3 bases: TGTGCCAGCAGCTTGGCTTGGTACAATGAGCAGTTCTTC. Its translation is CASSLAWYNEQFF.

The chain joins TRBV2 to TRBJ2-2; D is ambiguous. Looked up from germline, CDR1 is SNHLY and CDR2 is FYNNEI. The CDR3 is 13 amino acids. Trimming took 7 bases from V and 8 from J, leaving 14 bases between them. CDR3 protein: CASKSLFSGELFF. CDR3 sequence (DNA): TGTGCCAGCAAATCGTTATTCTCGGGGGAGCTGTTTTTT.

The rearrangement joins TRBV7-9 to TRBJ2-7; D unresolved. The J call may be wrong; the DNA end is better matched by TRBJ2-5. Germline CDR1 reads SEHNR; CDR2 reads FQNEAQ (reference sequence). The CDR3 totals 14 residues. CDR3 region: CASSADWAEETQYF. CDR3 nucleotides: TGTGCCAGCAGCGCAGATTGGGCGGAAGAGACCCAGTACTTC.

About this clonotype: A much larger clone differs by one base, so this may be a read error. The chain links TRBV4-3 to TRBJ2-3; D is unclear. The CDR3 contains 14 residues. Germline V gene data show CDR1 as LGHNA and CDR2 as YSLEER. CDR3 amino acids: CASSQEQSTDMQYF. The CDR3 DNA sequence: TGCGCCAGCAGCCAAGAACAGAGCACAGATATGCAGTATTTT.

This clonotype was observed a handful of times. The DNA of the CDR3 is TGCGCCAGCAGTGGGGGCGGGGTGAACACTGAAGCTTTCTTT. Translated: CASSGGGVNTEAFF. The chain has TRBV5-1 and TRBJ1-1; weak D call: TRBD1 (6 bases). Germline CDR1 reads SGHRS; CDR2 reads YFSETQ. Trimming shortened V by 5 bases and J by 0 bases, and 11 bases separated the two germline ends. The CDR3 loop spans 14 amino acids.

The sample holds a few counts of this clonotype. The chain combines TRBV15 with TRBJ2-5; 10 bases fit TRBD2. The V gene's germline CDR1 is LNHNV and CDR2 YYDKDF (reference sequence). The CDR3 contains 16 residues. V was clipped by 0 bases and J by 6 bases; unmatched bases: 7. The CDR3, as DNA: TGTGCCACCAGCAGAGAATTAGCGGGGGGCAGAAAGACCCAGTACTTC. Amino acids: CATSRELAGGRKTQYF. Filled out from reference TRBV15 and TRBJ2-5, the complete variable domain reads DAMVIQNPRYQVTQFGKPVTLSCSQTLNHNVMYWYQQKSSQAPKLLFHYYDKDFNNEADTPDNFQSRRPNTSFCFLDIRSPGLGDTAMYLCATSRELAGGRKTQYFGPGTRLLVL.

CDR3 coding DNA: TGCAGTGCTACCCCCAGGGTGCTTGCGCCCCAGCATTTT. Encoded protein: CSATPRVLAPQHF. The chain carries TRBV20-1 and TRBJ1-5; tentative D call: TRBD1 (5 bases). Looked up from germline, CDR1 is DFQATT and CDR2 is SNEGSKA (reference sequence). The CDR3 is 13 residues long. The V end lost 4 bases, the J end lost 9 bases, and 16 bases lay between the germline ends.

This chain links TRBV12-3 or TRBV12-4 with TRBJ2-7, with D perhaps assigned TRBD1 or TRBD2 (5 bases each). The CDR3 is 13 amino acids. V was pared by 3 bases and J by 3 bases, with 9 bases between. CDR3 amino acids: CASSFRGDYEQYF. CDR3 DNA sequence: TGTGCCAGCAGTTTTCGAGGGGACTACGAGCAGTACTTC.

The chain is built from TRBV29-1 and TRBJ1-2; 11 positions match TRBD1. The CDR3 extends over 12 amino acids. Germline assignment: CDR1 SQVTM and CDR2 ANQGSEA. After removal of 5 bases from V and 7 bases from J, the junction contained 3 bases not matched to a gene. The CDR3, as DNA: TGCAGCGTTCGGACAGGGGGCCGTGGCTACACCTTC. Its translation is CSVRTGGRGYTF.

The J gene is TRBJ2-3, the V gene TRBV5-4; 9 nucleotides agree with TRBD2. Germline trimming cut 0 bases from V and 3 bases from J; bases unmatched to any gene: 5. This CDR3 comprises 16 residues. From germline, CDR1 is SGHNT and CDR2 YYREEE (reference sequence). This CDR3 is CASSLVPSGVTDTQYF. CDR3 coding DNA: TGTGCCAGCAGCTTGGTCCCTAGCGGGGTTACAGATACGCAGTATTTT.

The J gene is TRBJ1-4, the V gene TRBV6-1; the match to TRBD1 covers 9 bases. Germline V CDR1 and CDR2: MNHNS, SASEGT. V lost 7 bases and J lost 8; bases outside the gene matches: 8. The CDR3 covers 14 residues. The CDR3 DNA follows: TGTGCCAGCACCCTTGGACAGGGGTCAGAAAAACTGTTTTTT. It is translated as CASTLGQGSEKLFF.

The V gene is TRBV4-2, the J gene TRBJ2-1; TRBD2 matches at 12 bases. Unmatched junction bases numbered 5, after V lost 3 bases and J lost 2 bases. CDR3 length equals 17 residues. Germline lookup yields CDR1 LGHNA and CDR2 YNFKEQ. In DNA form, the CDR3 reads TGTGCCAGCAGCCATCTACTAGCGGGGGGCCCCTACAATGAGCAGTTCTTC. This sequence encodes CASSHLLAGGPYNEQFF.

This clonotype was observed many times. CDR3 in DNA: TGCAGTGCGGAACTCGGCGATGAGCAGTTCTTC. Encoded protein: CSAELGDEQFF. The chain combines TRBV20-1 with TRBJ2-1; D unclear. The CDR3 totals 11 residues. The germline V gene has CDR1 DFQATT and CDR2 SNEGSKA (reference sequence). Trimming took 6 bases from V and 8 from J, leaving 11 bases between them.

J is TRBJ1-2 and V is TRBV5-5; maybe TRBD1 (5 bases). The CDR3 consists of 16 residues. Trimming took 6 bases from V and 3 from J, leaving 21 bases between them. Germline loops: CDR1 SGHKS, CDR2 YYEKEE (reference sequence). CDR3 protein: CASTLEGGRGYYGYTF. As DNA, the CDR3 is TGTGCCAGCACCCTCGAGGGTGGGAGGGGATACTATGGCTACACCTTC.

The chain is built from TRBV13 and TRBJ2-1; 7 bases are shared with TRBD1. This CDR3 is 17 amino acids long. Germline V CDR1 and CDR2: PRHDT, FYEKMQ (reference sequence). V shed 3 bases, J shed 9 bases, and the junction held 17 bases outside the gene matches. The CDR3 here is CASSLVSTRGGGSEQFF. The CDR3 DNA reads as TGTGCCAGCAGCTTGGTATCCACGAGAGGGGGCGGAAGTGAGCAGTTCTTC.

In its sample, this clonotype was seen a few times. The chain combines TRBV6-2 or TRBV6-3 with TRBJ1-2; D call uncertain. The V end was cut by 7 bases, the J end by 5 bases, with 11 bases between. The CDR3 sequence is 12 residues long. The germline V gene encodes CDR1 MNHEY and CDR2 SVGEGT. This chain's CDR3 is CASKGDGYGYTF. DNA for the CDR3: TGTGCCAGCAAGGGCGACGGTTATGGCTACACCTTC.

This clonotype came up a few times. The V and J genes are TRBV6-5 and TRBJ1-5; D is unresolved. V was clipped by 6 bases and J by 3 bases, with 15 bases between them. Germline V lookup: CDR1 MNHEY, CDR2 SVGAGI. CDR3 length equals 15 residues. The CDR3 coding sequence is TGTGCCAGCAGAGCCAGCGTTGGGCTCAATCAGCCCCAGCATTTT. Its protein product is CASRASVGLNQPQHF.

The J gene is TRBJ1-2, the V gene TRBV4-1; a weak D match, TRBD1 (5 bases). Germline CDR1 and CDR2: MGHRA and YSYEKL. CDR3 length: 14 amino acids. Trimming shortened V by 4 bases and J by 2 bases, and 11 bases separated the two germline ends. The CDR3 loop is CASSPPTDNYGYTF. The DNA for the CDR3 is TGCGCCAGCAGCCCACCGACAGACAACTATGGCTACACCTTC.

A single count supports this clonotype. As DNA, the CDR3 is TGTGCCAGCAGTTTATTAGCGGGGGGGCGACAGAATGAGCAGTACTTC. It is translated as CASSLLAGGRQNEQYF. V usage is TRBV27 and J usage is TRBJ2-5, with TRBD2 identical over 11 bases. This CDR3 comprises 16 residues. Trimming at V came to 1 base and at J to 11 bases, leaving 12 bases not matched to a gene. In germline, CDR1 is MNHEY, CDR2 SMNVEV (reference sequence).

The J gene is TRBJ1-5, the V gene TRBV5-6, with D uncertain. V lost 3 bases, J lost 0 bases, and 22 bases lay in between. Per germline, CDR1 SGHDT and CDR2 YYEEEE. This CDR3 region has 19 residues. The CDR3 spells CASSSDVPGAEYSNQPQHF. The CDR3 DNA reads as TGTGCCAGCAGCTCCGACGTTCCGGGAGCCGAATATAGCAATCAGCCCCAGCATTTT.

The V gene is TRBV2, the J gene TRBJ2-1; D call uncertain. Germline V gene sequence: CDR1 SNHLY, CDR2 FYNNEI. The CDR3 spans 13 residues. Trimming shortened V by 10 bases and J by 2 bases, and 12 bases separated the two germline ends. The CDR3 sequence: CATAAAAYNEQFF. In nucleotides, the CDR3 is TGTGCCACAGCAGCCGCGGCCTACAATGAGCAGTTCTTC.

V and J are TRBV12-3 or TRBV12-4 and TRBJ1-5, with 8 bases matching TRBD1. The length of the CDR3 is 17 residues. V lost 6 bases to trimming and J lost 4 bases; unmatched junction nucleotides: 14. In nucleotides, the CDR3 is TGTGCCAGCAGCCTTGGGGAAGTGACAGGGGAGAATCAGCCCCAGCATTTT. Translating gives CASSLGEVTGENQPQHF.

V and J are TRBV12-3 or TRBV12-4 and TRBJ2-1; TRBD1 matches 8 bases. The V segment lost 5 bases and the J segment 7 bases; nucleotides outside the gene matches: 10. This CDR3 is 15 amino acids long. CDR3 sequence (DNA): TGTGCCAGCAGTCCCAGCCAGGGGGCTCTGAATGAGCAGTTCTTC. It is translated as CASSPSQGALNEQFF.